This T cell receptor beta chain was recorded in a study of cytomegalovirus exposure and HLA in healthy donors. The PCR had 60 Vbeta and 13 Jbeta primers. The repertoire was sequenced with immunoSEQ multiplex PCR; TCRdb's copy has only in-frame clones and lacks some. The sample yields about 140,000 clones, 70% to 80% seen once. A remark on this clone: Antigen: not known.

Germline values: CDR1 MNHEY, CDR2 SVGAGI. The germline V and J ends were trimmed by 5 bases and 7 bases, with 8 bases remaining between them. There are 11 residues in the CDR3. Study-level results: Researchers reported that a few CMV-associated chains were confirmed in vitro as CMV antigen-specific.

This clonotype was sampled from a female donor in good health and CMV-seronegative. Sequencing was performed on PBMCs. This chain links TRBV6-5 with TRBJ2-5; tentative D call: TRBD1 (5 bases). For the CDR3, the DNA is TGTGCCAGCAGTACAACAGGGACCCAGTACTTC. As protein: CASSTTGTQYF.